The rows below give T cell receptor beta chains drawn from one sample of a study of blood T cell repertoires in COVID-19. The data were produced by immunoSEQ multiplex PCR, yet TCRdb's version contains in-frame clones alone and is incomplete. The table includes 250,000 or so clones, about four fifths detected once. Specimen: peripheral blood. All receptors derive from a woman in her thirties or forties who had recovered from COVID-19. The conserved cysteine and the conserved F or W are not part of the CDR3 here.

v_call	cdr3_aa
TRBV28	ASSLIHRGSYTEAF
TRBV28	ASSSPARGRGGAF
TRBV28	ASSLVQGRGNQPQH
TRBV14	ASSFDRETEAF
TRBV24-1	ATSDSRGTGNTIY
TRBV5-1	ASSLAPTDSYEQY
TRBV29-1	SADGTGLYGYT
TRBV7-9	ASSLVQGSYGYT
TRBV19	ASRGQGAPTEAF
TRBV5-1	ASSLGAGHSGNTIY
TRBV24-1	ATSDVRANTGELF
TRBV15	ATSRPATDTQY
TRBV10-3	AISSQTGRYGNTIY
TRBV3-1/TRBV3-2	ASSHGQGDGYT
TRBV6-2/TRBV6-3	ASSYTPDRVETQY
TRBV5-1	ASSLGSGGLRGYT
TRBV3-1/TRBV3-2	ASSPWGEENTIY
TRBV7-6	ASSLPQTGTGNTIY
TRBV6-6	ASSYGLSRNQPQH
TRBV11-2	ASSPGLAGVGEQF
TRBV3-1/TRBV3-2	ASSQDPQALRKLF
TRBV5-1	ASTTGANTGELF
TRBV28	AIQGASYNSPLH
TRBV5-8	ASSLRWARGYGYT
TRBV5-1	ASSLAGANTEAF
TRBV20-1	SAQAQETQY
TRBV6-5	ASSLGQGIPETQY
TRBV30	AWSRPGTGLVAGYT
TRBV14	ASSPGILEKLF
TRBV2	ASRRQGTYEQY
TRBV13	ASSRGTGGSGNQPQH
TRBV3-1/TRBV3-2	ASSQDTTGTNTGELF
TRBV7-6	ASTPGGGNYYNEQF
TRBV6-5	ASRFRDRAEETQY
TRBV3-1/TRBV3-2	ASSQVPGSTGGSYEQY
TRBV6-1	ASSETGPSEAF
TRBV28	ASSSPDRVGEAF
TRBV5-1	ASTLSPGTANYGYT
TRBV5-5	ASRPGTSSSTDTQY
TRBV9	ASSVGTREETQY
TRBV11-3	ASRDRNTGELF
TRBV29-1	SVVLGDPNYGYT
TRBV2	ATKTGYYDMNTEAF
TRBV5-1	ASSLAAGQGNNEKLF
TRBV7-9	ASRETQGANTEAF
TRBV5-4	ASSSGLKRGEAF
TRBV24-1	ATSDSGTSQETQY
TRBV7-9	ASSLGQGETQY
TRBV18	ASSPGGPGNEQF
TRBV2	ASRSDSGELF
TRBV30	AWTLNSPLH
TRBV5-1	ASRLDSNEKLF
TRBV7-9	ASREGGVTAF
TRBV11-2	ASSLTSNRETQY
TRBV5-1	ASSLGTGWSNEQF
TRBV6-5	ATRRGGDSYGYT